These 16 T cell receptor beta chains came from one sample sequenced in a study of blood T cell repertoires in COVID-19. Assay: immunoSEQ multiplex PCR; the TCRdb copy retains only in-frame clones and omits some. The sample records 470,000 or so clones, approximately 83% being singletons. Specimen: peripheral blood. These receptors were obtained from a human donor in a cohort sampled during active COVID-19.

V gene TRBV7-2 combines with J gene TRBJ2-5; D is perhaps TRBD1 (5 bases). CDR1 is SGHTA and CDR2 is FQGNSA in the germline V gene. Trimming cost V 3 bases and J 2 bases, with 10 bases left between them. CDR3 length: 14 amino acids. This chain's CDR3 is CASSFGRVQETQYF. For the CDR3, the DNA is TGTGCCAGCAGCTTCGGCAGGGTTCAAGAGACCCAGTACTTC.

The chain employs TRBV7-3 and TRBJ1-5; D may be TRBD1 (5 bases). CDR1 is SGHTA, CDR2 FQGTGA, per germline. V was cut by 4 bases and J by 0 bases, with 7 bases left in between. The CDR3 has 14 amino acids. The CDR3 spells CASSSDSSNQPQHF. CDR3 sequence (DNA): TGTGCCAGCAGCTCCGACAGTAGCAATCAGCCCCAGCATTTT.

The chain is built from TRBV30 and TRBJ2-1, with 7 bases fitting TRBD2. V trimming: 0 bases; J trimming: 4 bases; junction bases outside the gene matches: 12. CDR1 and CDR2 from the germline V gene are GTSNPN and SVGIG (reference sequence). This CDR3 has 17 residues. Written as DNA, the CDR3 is TGTGCCTGGAGTGTGAGACTTGGACTAGTGGGGTACAATGAGCAGTTCTTC. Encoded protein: CAWSVRLGLVGYNEQFF.

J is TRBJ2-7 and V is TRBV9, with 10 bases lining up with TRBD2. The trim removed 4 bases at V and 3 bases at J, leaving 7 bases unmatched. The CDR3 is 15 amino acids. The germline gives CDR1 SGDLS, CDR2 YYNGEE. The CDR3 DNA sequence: TGTGCCAGCAGCTTCGGACTAGCGGTGGACTACGAGCAGTACTTC. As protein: CASSFGLAVDYEQYF.

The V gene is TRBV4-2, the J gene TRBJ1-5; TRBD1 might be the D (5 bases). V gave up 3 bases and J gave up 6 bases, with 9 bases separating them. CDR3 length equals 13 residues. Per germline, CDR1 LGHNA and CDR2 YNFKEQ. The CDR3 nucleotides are TGTGCCAGCAGCCACCGGGGGGTTCAGCCCCAGCATTTT. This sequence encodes CASSHRGVQPQHF.

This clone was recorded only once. The CDR3 DNA reads TGTGCCAGCACCCTCGGGTTTACAGGGAGAGCTTTCTTT. It yields the protein CASTLGFTGRAFF. The chain carries TRBV12-3 or TRBV12-4 and TRBJ1-1; D might be TRBD1 (6 bases). The CDR3 contains 13 residues. V was clipped by 7 bases and J by 10 bases, with 19 bases between them.

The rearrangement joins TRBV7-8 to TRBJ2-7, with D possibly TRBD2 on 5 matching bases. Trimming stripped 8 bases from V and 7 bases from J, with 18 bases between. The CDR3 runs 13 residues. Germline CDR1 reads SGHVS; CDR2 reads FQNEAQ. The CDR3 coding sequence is TGTGCCAGCTCAGCTGGGCTAGCACGGGAGCAGTACTTC. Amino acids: CASSAGLAREQYF.

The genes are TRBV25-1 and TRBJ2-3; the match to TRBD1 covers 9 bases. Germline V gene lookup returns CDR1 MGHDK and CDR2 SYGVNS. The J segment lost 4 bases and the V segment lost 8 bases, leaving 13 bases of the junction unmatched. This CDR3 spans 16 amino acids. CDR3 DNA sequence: TGTGCCAGCTCACAGACAGGGGGAACACACGCAGATACGCAGTATTTT. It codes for CASSQTGGTHADTQYF.

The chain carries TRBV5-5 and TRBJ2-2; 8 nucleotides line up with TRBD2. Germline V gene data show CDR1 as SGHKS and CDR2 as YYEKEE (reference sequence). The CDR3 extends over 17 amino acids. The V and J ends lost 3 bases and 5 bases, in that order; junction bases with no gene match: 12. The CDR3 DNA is TGTGCCAGCAGCTGGGTCTGGGCGGGAGGAAGGACCGGGGAGCTGTTTTTT. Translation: CASSWVWAGGRTGELFF.

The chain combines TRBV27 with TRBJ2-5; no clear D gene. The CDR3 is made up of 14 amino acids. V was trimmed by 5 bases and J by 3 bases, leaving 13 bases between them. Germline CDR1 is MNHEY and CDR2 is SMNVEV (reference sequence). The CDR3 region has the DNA TGTGCCAGCAGTACTAATGGCGGAAAAGAGACCCAGTACTTC. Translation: CASSTNGGKETQYF.

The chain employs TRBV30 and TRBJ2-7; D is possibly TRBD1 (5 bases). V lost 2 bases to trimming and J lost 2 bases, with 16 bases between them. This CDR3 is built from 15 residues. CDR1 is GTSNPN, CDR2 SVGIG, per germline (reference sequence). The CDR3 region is CAWSRPRQKTYEQYF. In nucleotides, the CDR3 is TGTGCCTGGAGTCGACCCCGACAGAAGACCTACGAGCAGTACTTC.

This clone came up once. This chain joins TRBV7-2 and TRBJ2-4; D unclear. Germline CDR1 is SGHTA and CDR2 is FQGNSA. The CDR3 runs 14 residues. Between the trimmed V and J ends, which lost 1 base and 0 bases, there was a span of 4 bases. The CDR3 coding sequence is TGTGCCAGCAGCTTAGGAGGAGCCAAAAACATTCAGTACTTC. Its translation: CASSLGGAKNIQYF.

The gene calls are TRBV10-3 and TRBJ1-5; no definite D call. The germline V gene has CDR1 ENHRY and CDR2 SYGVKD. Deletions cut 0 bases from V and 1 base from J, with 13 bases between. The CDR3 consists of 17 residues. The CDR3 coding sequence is TGTGCCATCAGTGAGTCTCGCGGGCCACAGAGCAATCAGCCCCAGCATTTT. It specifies CAISESRGPQSNQPQHF.

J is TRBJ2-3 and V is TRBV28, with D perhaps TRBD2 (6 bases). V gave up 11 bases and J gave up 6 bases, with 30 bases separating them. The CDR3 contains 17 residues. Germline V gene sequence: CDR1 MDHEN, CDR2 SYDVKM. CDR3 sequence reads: CASTQAGIVPRGDTQYF. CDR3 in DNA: TGTGCCTCCACTCAGGCGGGGATCGTCCCTAGAGGGGATACGCAGTATTTT. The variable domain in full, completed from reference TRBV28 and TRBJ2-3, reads DVKVTQSSRYLVKRTGEKVFLECVQDMDHENMFWYRQDPGLGLRLIYFSYDVKMKEKGDIPEGYSVSREKKERFSLILESASTNQTSMYLCASTQAGIVPRGDTQYFGPGTRLTVL.

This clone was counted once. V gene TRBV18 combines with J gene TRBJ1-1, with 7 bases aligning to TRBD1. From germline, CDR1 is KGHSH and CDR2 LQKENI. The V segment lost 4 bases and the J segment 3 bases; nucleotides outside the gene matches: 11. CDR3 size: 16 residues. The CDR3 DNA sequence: TGTGCCAGCTCACAAAGGGGACAGAACCTTCACACTGAAGCTTTCTTT. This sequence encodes CASSQRGQNLHTEAFF. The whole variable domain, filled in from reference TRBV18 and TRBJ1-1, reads NAGVMQNPRHLVRRRGQEARLRCSPMKGHSHVYWYRQLPEEGLKFMVYLQKENIIDESGMPKERFSAEFPKEGPSILRIQQVVRGDSAAYFCASSQRGQNLHTEAFFGQGTRLTVV.

The CDR3 coding sequence is TGTGCCAGCTCACCAAGAGGTCCACAGCCCCAGCATTTT. It yields the protein CASSPRGPQPQHF. The genes are TRBV18 and TRBJ1-5; no firm D call. The germline V gene encodes CDR1 KGHSH and CDR2 LQKENI. The CDR3 extends over 13 amino acids. Trimming removed 2 bases at V and 7 bases at J, with 9 bases between.